The source of this TCR beta chain is a study of identifying expanded T cells in peripheral blood. The method was immunoSEQ multiplex PCR; TCRdb's version includes in-frame clones alone and lacks a portion of them. The sample shows roughly 100,000 clones, approximately 91% of them seen only once. This CDR3 is built from 16 residues. Germline V gene data show CDR1 as SGHRS and CDR2 as YFSETQ. V shed 1 base and J shed 0 bases, with 10 bases lying between them. The rearrangement uses TRBV5-1 and TRBJ2-2, with no clear D. The receptor comes from a person aged 18 to 75 in good health. The sample comprised blood. The CDR3 region is CASSLQLSANTGELFF. CDR3 bases: TGCGCCAGCAGCTTGCAACTTTCCGCGAACACCGGGGAGCTGTTTTTT.